Listed below are T cell receptor beta chains from one sample, sequenced in a study of regulatory T cells in long-lasting Graves disease. TCRdb re-derived calls from the multiplex PCR reads in MiXCR, one entry per CDR3 protein. The sample has about 470,000 distinct CDR3 sequences; less than 25% are singletons. The specimen comprised peripheral blood mononuclear cells (PBMCs), sampled when the disease was refractory, from a patient treated with antithyroid drugs. These receptors were taken from a female donor with Graves disease. The CDR3 runs from the conserved cysteine through the conserved F or W. The D gene is left open where the match is weak. Size tells how often a clone was seen (once, few, many) or the class of an expanded clone, and some rows leave it out.

V	size	D	J	DNA	CDR3
TRBV20-1	NA	NA	TRBJ2-3	TGCAGTGCTAGTATTTGGCCCGATCGGGACACGCAGTATTTT	CSASIWPDRDTQYF
TRBV27	once	TRBD2	TRBJ2-1	TGTGCCAGCAGTTTAAGCGGGAGAACGTACAATGAGCAGTTCTTC	CASSLSGRTYNEQFF
TRBV2	NA	NA	TRBJ2-2	TGTGCCAGCAGGTCGGGCATACTTTTGAACACCGGGGAGCTGTTTTTT	CASRSGILLNTGELFF
TRBV11-1	NA	NA	TRBJ1-2	TGTGCCAGCAGCAACCCACAAGAGGGGTACTATGGCTACACCTTC	CASSNPQEGYYGYTF
TRBV6-2/TRBV6-3	few	TRBD1	TRBJ1-4	TGTGCCAGCAGTTACCGGGGTGACAGGGGACCCGCAACTAATGAAAAACTGTTTTTT	CASSYRGDRGPATNEKLFF
TRBV7-8	many	NA	TRBJ1-5	TGTGCCAGCAGCAAAGACAGGTGGGGCAATCAGCCCCAGCATTTT	CASSKDRWGNQPQHF
TRBV7-8	NA	TRBD2	TRBJ2-1	TGTGCCAGCACCACTGAGGGTAGCGGGAGGTACAATGAGCAGTTCTTC	CASTTEGSGRYNEQFF
TRBV19	many	NA	TRBJ1-5	TGTGCCAGTAGTATCTTGAATAGCAATCAGCCCCAGCATTTT	CASSILNSNQPQHF
TRBV19	few	NA	TRBJ2-5	TGTGCCAGTAGTGCCGCGGCTAGCAGCCAAGAGACCCAGTACTTC	CASSAAASSQETQYF
TRBV15	once	NA	TRBJ1-3	TGTGCCACCAGCAGCGTAGGCGGGTCGGCTCTCTCTGGAAACACCATATATTTT	CATSSVGGSALSGNTIYF
TRBV12-3/TRBV12-4	many	TRBD1	TRBJ2-7	TGTGCCAGCAGTTTCCCCCGTGGGACAGGGACCCACGAGCAGTACTTC	CASSFPRGTGTHEQYF
TRBV5-1	few	NA	TRBJ2-7	TGCGCCAGCAGCCCTTACCCGGACCGAGGTTCGTACGAGCAGTACTTC	CASSPYPDRGSYEQYF
TRBV12-3/TRBV12-4	NA	NA	TRBJ2-1	TGTGCCAGCAGTTTATATCCCCGGGAATCGGGTGAGCAGTTCTTC	CASSLYPRESGEQFF
TRBV19	many	TRBD1	TRBJ1-1	TGTGCCAGTAGGGCGGGACAGGGTATCTCTAGGACTGAAGCTTTCTTT	CASRAGQGISRTEAFF
TRBV7-9	NA	TRBD2	TRBJ2-2	TGTGCCAGCAGCCCCATAGGACTAGCGGGAGTCACCGGGGAGCTGTTTTTT	CASSPIGLAGVTGELFF
TRBV19	many	NA	TRBJ1-5	TGTGCCAGTAGTTCTCTGGTTAGCAATCAGCCCCAGCATTTT	CASSSLVSNQPQHF
TRBV28	many	NA	TRBJ2-5	TGTGCCAGCAGTTTGGTGGCGCCAGAGACCCAGTACTTC	CASSLVAPETQYF
TRBV19	few	TRBD1	TRBJ1-1	TGTGCCAGTGGGGTTACAGGGGTCCCGAACACTGAAGCTTTCTTT	CASGVTGVPNTEAFF
TRBV6-1	many	TRBD1	TRBJ2-7	TGTGCCAGCAGCCCGGACAGGGAAAACCACGAGCAGTACTTC	CASSPDRENHEQYF
TRBV6-2/TRBV6-3	few	NA	TRBJ1-5	TGTGCCAGCAGCCTCCAGGGTCCGGGGGGCAATCAGCCCCAGCATTTT	CASSLQGPGGNQPQHF
TRBV11-3	many	TRBD1	TRBJ2-2	TGTGCCAGCAGCGCAAGGGACAGGGGCGGCACCGGGGAGCTGTTTTTT	CASSARDRGGTGELFF
TRBV7-8	many	TRBD1	TRBJ1-2	TGTGCCAGCAGCGCAACGACCGGGACAGCGAACTATGGCTACACCTTC	CASSATTGTANYGYTF
TRBV6-1	NA	NA	TRBJ2-2	TGTGCCAGCAGCCAACGAAGAACTATACTAGCCCGGGAGCTGTTTTTT	CASSQRRTILARELFF
TRBV7-9	few	NA	TRBJ2-7	TGTGCCAGCAGCCGGTCGGCCGGATTCTCCTACGAGCAGTACTTC	CASSRSAGFSYEQYF
TRBV5-1	NA	NA	TRBJ2-3	TGCGCCAGCAGCTCGCTCATAGACGGCGCCACAGATACGCAGTATTTT	CASSSLIDGATDTQYF
TRBV20-1	many	TRBD2	TRBJ2-4	TGCAGTGCTACGGGACTAGCGGGAGAGTTTTCAAACATTCAGTACTTC	CSATGLAGEFSNIQYF
TRBV28	many	NA	TRBJ2-5	TGTGCCAGCAGTTTATACCTCACTAGCAGCAAAGAGACCCAGTACTTC	CASSLYLTSSKETQYF
TRBV7-6	few	TRBD1	TRBJ2-7	TGTGCCAGCAGTTTACACAGGGGGGCCGTTTACGAGCAGTACTTC	CASSLHRGAVYEQYF
TRBV20-1	many	NA	TRBJ2-5	TGCAGTGCTAGACTGGACGGAAGTGATATCCAAGAGACCCAGTACTTC	CSARLDGSDIQETQYF
TRBV18	many	NA	TRBJ1-4	TGTGCCAGCTCGTATGACAAGGATGAAAAACTGTTTTTT	CASSYDKDEKLFF
TRBV19	once	NA	TRBJ1-5	TGTGCCAGTAGTAAAGCGGGGGCCGGACTTCAGCCCCAGCATTTT	CASSKAGAGLQPQHF
TRBV5-1	NA	TRBD1	TRBJ2-5	TGCGCCAGCAGCTGGGGGACAGGGGGCCGAGAGACCCAGTACTTC	CASSWGTGGRETQYF
TRBV20-1	NA	NA	TRBJ2-5	TGCAGTGCTAGTTCTGGGACATACCAAGAGACCCAGTACTTC	CSASSGTYQETQYF
TRBV28	NA	NA	TRBJ2-7	TGTACCAGCACCCATTTTCAGGGCTACGAGCAGTACTTC	CTSTHFQGYEQYF
TRBV20-1	many	NA	TRBJ1-1	TGCAGTGCTAGAGATCCCAGGTTTAGCCACACTGAAGCTTTCTTT	CSARDPRFSHTEAFF
TRBV6-1	NA	TRBD1	TRBJ2-2	TGTGCCAGCAGATCTTTGACAGGGCCCGGGGAGCTGTTTTTT	CASRSLTGPGELFF
TRBV27	NA	NA	TRBJ2-2	TGTGCCAGCAGTTTCGATAGCGGCAATTCCGGGGAGCTGTTTTTT	CASSFDSGNSGELFF
TRBV6-5	NA	NA	TRBJ2-7	TGTGCCAGCAGTTACGTGCGGGGAGACTACGAGCAGTACTTC	CASSYVRGDYEQYF
TRBV5-1	NA	TRBD2	TRBJ2-7	TGCGCCAGCAGCTTGGACCCGGGACTAGCGGGAGCCTCCTACGAGCAGTACTTC	CASSLDPGLAGASYEQYF
TRBV7-2	few	NA	TRBJ2-1	TGTGCCAGCAGCCTCCAGGACAGCTCCTACAATGAGCAGTTCTTC	CASSLQDSSYNEQFF
TRBV20-1	NA	TRBD2	TRBJ2-2	TGCAGTGCTAGAGAGCGGCGGGGGGGGTTAGGCACCGGGGAGCTGTTTTTT	CSARERRGGLGTGELFF